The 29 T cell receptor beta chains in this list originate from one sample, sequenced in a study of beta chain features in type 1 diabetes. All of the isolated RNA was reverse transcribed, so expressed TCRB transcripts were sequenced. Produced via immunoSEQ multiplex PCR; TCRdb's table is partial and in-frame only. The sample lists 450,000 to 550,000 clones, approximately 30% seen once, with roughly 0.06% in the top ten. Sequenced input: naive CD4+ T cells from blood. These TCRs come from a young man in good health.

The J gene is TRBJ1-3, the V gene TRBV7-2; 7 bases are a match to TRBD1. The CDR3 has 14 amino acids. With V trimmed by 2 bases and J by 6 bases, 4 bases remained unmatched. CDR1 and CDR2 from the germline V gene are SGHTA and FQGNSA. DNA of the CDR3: TGTGCCAGCAGCTTACCGACAGGGTTAAACACCATATATTTT. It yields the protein CASSLPTGLNTIYF.

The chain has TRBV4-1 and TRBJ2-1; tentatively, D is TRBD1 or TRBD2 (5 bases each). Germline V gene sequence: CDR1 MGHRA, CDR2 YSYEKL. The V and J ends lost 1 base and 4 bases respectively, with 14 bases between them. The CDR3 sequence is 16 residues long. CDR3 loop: CASSQGTGSGYNEQFF. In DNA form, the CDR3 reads TGCGCCAGCAGCCAAGGAACAGGTTCGGGATACAATGAGCAGTTCTTC.

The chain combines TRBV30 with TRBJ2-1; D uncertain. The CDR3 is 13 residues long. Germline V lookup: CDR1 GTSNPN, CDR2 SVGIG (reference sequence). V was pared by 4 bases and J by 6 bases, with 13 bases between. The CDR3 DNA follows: TGTGCCTGGACCCTGGACGCCTTCAATGAGCAGTTCTTC. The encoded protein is CAWTLDAFNEQFF. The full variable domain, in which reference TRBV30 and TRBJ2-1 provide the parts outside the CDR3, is SQTIHQWPATLVQPVGSPLSLECTVEGTSNPNLYWYRQAAGRGLQLLFYSVGIGQISSEVPQNLSASRPQDRQFILSSKKLLLSDSGFYLCAWTLDAFNEQFFGPGTRLTVL.

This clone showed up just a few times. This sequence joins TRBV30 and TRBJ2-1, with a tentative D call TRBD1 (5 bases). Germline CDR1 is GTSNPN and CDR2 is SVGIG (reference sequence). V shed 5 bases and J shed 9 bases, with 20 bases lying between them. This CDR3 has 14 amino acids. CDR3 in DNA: TGTGCCTGGGGGGAAACCAGGGTGGTGAGTGAGCAGTTCTTC. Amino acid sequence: CAWGETRVVSEQFF.

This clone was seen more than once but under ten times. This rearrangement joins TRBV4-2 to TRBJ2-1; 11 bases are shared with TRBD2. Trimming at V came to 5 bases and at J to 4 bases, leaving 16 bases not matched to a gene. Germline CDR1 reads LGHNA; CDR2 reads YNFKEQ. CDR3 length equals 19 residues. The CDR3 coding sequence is TGTGCCAGCAGCGAAGTTCTCTTACCGGGACTAGCGGTGTACAATGAGCAGTTCTTC. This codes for CASSEVLLPGLAVYNEQFF.

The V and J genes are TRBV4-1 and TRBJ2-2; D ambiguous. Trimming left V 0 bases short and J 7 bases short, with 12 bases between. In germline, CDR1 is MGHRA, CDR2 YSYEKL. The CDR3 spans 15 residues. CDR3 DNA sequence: TGCGCCAGCAGCCAAGATTTTGGGTCTAGCGGGGAGCTGTTTTTT. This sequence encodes CASSQDFGSSGELFF.

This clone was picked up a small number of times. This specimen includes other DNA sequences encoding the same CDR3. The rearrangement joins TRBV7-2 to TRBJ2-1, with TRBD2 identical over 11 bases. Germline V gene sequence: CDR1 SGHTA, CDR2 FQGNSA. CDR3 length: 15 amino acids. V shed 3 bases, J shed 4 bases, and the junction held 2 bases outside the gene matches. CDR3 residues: CASSFSGRGYNEQFF. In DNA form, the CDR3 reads TGTGCCAGCAGCTTTAGCGGGAGGGGGTACAATGAGCAGTTCTTC.

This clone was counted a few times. CDR3 bases: TGTGCCTGGAGTGTGATGGAAGAGACCCAGTACTTC. Translating gives CAWSVMEETQYF. V usage is TRBV30 and J usage is TRBJ2-5; no firm D call. CDR3 length: 12 residues. Germline V gene sequence: CDR1 GTSNPN, CDR2 SVGIG (reference sequence). Between the trimmed V and J ends, which lost 0 bases and 3 bases, there was a span of 5 bases.

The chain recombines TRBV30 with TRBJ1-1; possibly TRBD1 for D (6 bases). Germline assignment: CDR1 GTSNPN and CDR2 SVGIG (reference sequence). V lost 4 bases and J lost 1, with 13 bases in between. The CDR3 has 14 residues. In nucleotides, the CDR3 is TGTGCCTGGATCCGCGGGACACCGAACACTGAAGCTTTCTTT. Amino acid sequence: CAWIRGTPNTEAFF.

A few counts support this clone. CDR3 sequence: CAWSPLGYREETQYF. DNA for the CDR3: TGTGCCTGGAGTCCCCTCGGATACAGGGAAGAGACCCAGTACTTC. The chain joins TRBV30 to TRBJ2-5; weak D call: TRBD1 (6 bases). V lost 2 bases to trimming and J lost 3 bases, with 16 bases between them. CDR1 and CDR2 from the germline V gene are GTSNPN and SVGIG (reference sequence). This CDR3 comprises 15 residues. Filled out from reference TRBV30 and TRBJ2-5, the complete variable domain reads SQTIHQWPATLVQPVGSPLSLECTVEGTSNPNLYWYRQAAGRGLQLLFYSVGIGQISSEVPQNLSASRPQDRQFILSSKKLLLSDSGFYLCAWSPLGYREETQYFGPGTRLLVL.

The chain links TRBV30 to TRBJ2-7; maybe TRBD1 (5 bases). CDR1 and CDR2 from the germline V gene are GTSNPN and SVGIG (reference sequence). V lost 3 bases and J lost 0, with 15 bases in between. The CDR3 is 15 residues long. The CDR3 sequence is CAWRDVQGNSYEQYF. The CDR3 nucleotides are TGTGCCTGGAGGGATGTTCAGGGCAACTCCTACGAGCAGTACTTC. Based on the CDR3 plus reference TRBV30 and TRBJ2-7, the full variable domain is SQTIHQWPATLVQPVGSPLSLECTVEGTSNPNLYWYRQAAGRGLQLLFYSVGIGQISSEVPQNLSASRPQDRQFILSSKKLLLSDSGFYLCAWRDVQGNSYEQYFGPGTRLTVT.

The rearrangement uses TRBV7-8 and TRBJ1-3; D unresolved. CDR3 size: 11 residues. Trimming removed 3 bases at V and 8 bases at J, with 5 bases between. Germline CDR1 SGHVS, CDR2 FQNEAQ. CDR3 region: CASSLSDTIYF. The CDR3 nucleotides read TGTGCCAGCAGCTTGTCAGACACCATATATTTT.

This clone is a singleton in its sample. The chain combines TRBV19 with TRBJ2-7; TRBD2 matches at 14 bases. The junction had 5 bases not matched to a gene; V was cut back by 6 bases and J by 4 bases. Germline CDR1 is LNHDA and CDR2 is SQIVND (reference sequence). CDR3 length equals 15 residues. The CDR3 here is CASSMGLAGVYEQYF. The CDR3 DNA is TGTGCCAGTAGCATGGGACTAGCGGGAGTATACGAGCAGTACTTC.

The CDR3 loop reads CASSLGPLAAYEQYF. In nucleotides, the CDR3 is TGTGCCAGCAGCTTAGGGCCTCTAGCGGCCTACGAGCAGTACTTC. The chain uses TRBV7-6 and TRBJ2-7; 7 bases line up with TRBD2. The CDR3 runs 15 residues. The germline gives CDR1 SGHVS, CDR2 FNYEAQ. Trimming cost V 1 base and J 2 bases; bases outside gene matches: 5.

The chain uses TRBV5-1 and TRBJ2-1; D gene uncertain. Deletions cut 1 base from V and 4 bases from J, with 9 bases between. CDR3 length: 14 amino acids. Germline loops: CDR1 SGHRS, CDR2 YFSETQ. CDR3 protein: CASSLRPDYNEQFF. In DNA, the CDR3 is TGCGCCAGCAGCTTGCGGCCCGATTACAATGAGCAGTTCTTC. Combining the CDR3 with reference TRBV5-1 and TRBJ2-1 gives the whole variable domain KAGVTQTPRYLIKTRGQQVTLSCSPISGHRSVSWYQQTPGQGLQFLFEYFSETQRNKGNFPGRFSGRQFSNSRSEMNVSTLELGDSALYLCASSLRPDYNEQFFGPGTRLTVL.

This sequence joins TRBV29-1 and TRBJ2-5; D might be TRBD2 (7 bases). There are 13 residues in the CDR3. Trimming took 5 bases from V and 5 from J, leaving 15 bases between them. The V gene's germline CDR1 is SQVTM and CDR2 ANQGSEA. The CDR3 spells CSVSRGAQETQYF. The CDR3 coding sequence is TGCAGCGTTTCCCGGGGGGCTCAGGAGACCCAGTACTTC.

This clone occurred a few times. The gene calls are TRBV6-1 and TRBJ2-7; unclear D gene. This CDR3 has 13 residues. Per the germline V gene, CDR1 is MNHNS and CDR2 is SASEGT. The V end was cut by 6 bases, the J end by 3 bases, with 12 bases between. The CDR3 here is CASRGSANYEQYF. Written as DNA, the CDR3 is TGTGCCAGCAGAGGGTCTGCTAACTACGAGCAGTACTTC.

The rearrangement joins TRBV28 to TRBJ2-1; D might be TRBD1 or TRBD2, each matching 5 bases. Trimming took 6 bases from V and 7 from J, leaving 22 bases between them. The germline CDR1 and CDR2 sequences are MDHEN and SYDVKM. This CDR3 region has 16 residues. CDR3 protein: CASSPPWGGGGNEQFF. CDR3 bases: TGTGCCAGCAGCCCTCCATGGGGCGGAGGAGGAAATGAGCAGTTCTTC.

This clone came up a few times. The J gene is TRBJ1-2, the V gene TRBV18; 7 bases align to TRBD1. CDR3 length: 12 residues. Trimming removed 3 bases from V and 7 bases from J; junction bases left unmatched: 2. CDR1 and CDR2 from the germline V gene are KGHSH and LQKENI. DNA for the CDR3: TGTGCCAGCTCACCCCAGGGGGTTGGCTACACCTTC. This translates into CASSPQGVGYTF.

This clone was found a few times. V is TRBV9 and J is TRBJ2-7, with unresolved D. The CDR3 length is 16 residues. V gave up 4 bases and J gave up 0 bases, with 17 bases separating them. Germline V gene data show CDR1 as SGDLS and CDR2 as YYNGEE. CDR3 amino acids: CASSRTHQGISYEQYF. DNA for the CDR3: TGTGCCAGCAGCCGTACACATCAAGGAATCTCCTACGAGCAGTACTTC.

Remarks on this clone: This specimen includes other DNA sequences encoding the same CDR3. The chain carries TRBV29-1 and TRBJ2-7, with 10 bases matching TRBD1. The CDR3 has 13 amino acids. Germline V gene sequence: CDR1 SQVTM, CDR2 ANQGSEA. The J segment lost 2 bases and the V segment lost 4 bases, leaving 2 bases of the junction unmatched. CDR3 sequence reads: CSVGDRGPYEQYF. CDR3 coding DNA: TGCAGCGTTGGGGACAGGGGACCCTACGAGCAGTACTTC.

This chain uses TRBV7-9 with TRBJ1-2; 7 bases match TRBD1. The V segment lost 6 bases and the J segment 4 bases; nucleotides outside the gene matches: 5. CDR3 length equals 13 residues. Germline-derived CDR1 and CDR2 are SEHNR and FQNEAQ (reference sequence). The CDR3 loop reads CASRFRQGYGYTF. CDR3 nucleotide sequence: TGTGCCAGCAGGTTTCGACAGGGCTATGGCTACACCTTC. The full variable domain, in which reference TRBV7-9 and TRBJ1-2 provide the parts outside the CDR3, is DTGVSQNPRHKITKRGQNVTFRCDPISEHNRLYWYRQTLGQGPEFLTYFQNEAQLEKSRLLSDRFSAERPKGSFSTLEIQRTEQGDSAMYLCASRFRQGYGYTFGSGTRLTVV.

CDR3 protein: CATTPRGKGSGTDTQYF. In DNA, the CDR3 is TGTGCCACCACGCCCAGGGGGAAAGGTAGCGGCACAGATACGCAGTATTTT. The chain uses TRBV7-9 and TRBJ2-3; 7 bases map to TRBD1. Germline V CDR1 and CDR2: SEHNR, FQNEAQ (reference sequence). With V trimmed by 10 bases and J by 1 base, 17 bases remained unmatched. This CDR3 region has 17 residues.

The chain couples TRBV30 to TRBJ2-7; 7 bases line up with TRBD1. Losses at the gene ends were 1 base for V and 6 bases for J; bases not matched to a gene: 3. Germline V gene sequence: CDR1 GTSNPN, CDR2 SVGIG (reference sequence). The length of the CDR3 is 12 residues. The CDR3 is CAWSDTGAEQYF. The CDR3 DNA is TGTGCCTGGAGTGATACAGGGGCCGAGCAGTACTTC.

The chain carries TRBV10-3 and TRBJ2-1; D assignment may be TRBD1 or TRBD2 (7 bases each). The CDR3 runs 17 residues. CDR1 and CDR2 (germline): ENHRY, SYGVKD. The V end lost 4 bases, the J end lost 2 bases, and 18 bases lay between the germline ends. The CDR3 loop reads CAISGKGAGATYNEQFF. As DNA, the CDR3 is TGTGCCATCAGTGGGAAGGGGGCGGGAGCCACCTACAATGAGCAGTTCTTC.

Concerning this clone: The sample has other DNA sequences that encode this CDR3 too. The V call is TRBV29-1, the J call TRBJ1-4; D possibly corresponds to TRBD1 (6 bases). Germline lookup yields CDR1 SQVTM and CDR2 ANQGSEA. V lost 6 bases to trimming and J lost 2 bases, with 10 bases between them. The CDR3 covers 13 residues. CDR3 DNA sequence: TGCAGCGTACAGGGTTCTACTAATGAAAAACTGTTTTTT. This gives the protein CSVQGSTNEKLFF.

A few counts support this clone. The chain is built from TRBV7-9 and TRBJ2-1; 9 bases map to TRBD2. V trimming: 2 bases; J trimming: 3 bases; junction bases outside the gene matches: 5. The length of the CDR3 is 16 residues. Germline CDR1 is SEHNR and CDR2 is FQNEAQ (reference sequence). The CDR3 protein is CASSLLAGVGYNEQFF. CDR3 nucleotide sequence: TGTGCCAGCAGCTTATTAGCGGGAGTAGGCTACAATGAGCAGTTCTTC. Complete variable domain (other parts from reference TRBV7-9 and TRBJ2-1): DTGVSQNPRHKITKRGQNVTFRCDPISEHNRLYWYRQTLGQGPEFLTYFQNEAQLEKSRLLSDRFSAERPKGSFSTLEIQRTEQGDSAMYLCASSLLAGVGYNEQFFGPGTRLTVL.

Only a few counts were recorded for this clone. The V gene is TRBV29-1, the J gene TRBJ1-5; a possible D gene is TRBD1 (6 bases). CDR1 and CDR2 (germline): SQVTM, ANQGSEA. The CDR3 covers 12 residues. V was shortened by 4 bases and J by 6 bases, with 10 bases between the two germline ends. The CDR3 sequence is CSVGGGGQPQHF. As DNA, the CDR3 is TGCAGCGTTGGAGGGGGAGGTCAGCCCCAGCATTTT. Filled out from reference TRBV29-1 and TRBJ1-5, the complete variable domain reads SAVISQKPSRDICQRGTSLTIQCQVDSQVTMMFWYRQQPGQSLTLIATANQGSEATYESGFVIDKFPISRPNLTFSTLTVSNMSPEDSSIYLCSVGGGGQPQHFGDGTRLSIL.

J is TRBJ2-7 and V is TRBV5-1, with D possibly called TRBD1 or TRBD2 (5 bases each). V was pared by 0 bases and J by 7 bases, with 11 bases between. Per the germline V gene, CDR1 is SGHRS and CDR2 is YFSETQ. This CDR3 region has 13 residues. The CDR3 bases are TGCGCCAGCAGCTTGGGGGACCGAGCGGAGCAGTACTTC. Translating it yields CASSLGDRAEQYF.